The entry below gives a single T cell receptor beta chain sequence along with its context. This sample was included in a study of technical replicates of blood from a handful of donors. Trimming took off 4 bases at V and 0 bases at J, with 10 bases between the two ends. CDR3 size: 14 residues. Germline V gives CDR1 SQVTM, CDR2 ANQGSEA. Assay: immunoSEQ multiplex PCR; the TCRdb copy retains only in-frame clones and omits some. The sample lists 77,000 or so clones; around 90% were seen once. The sequenced sample was T cells isolated from PBMCs. This clonotype originated in a human donor in good health. V usage is TRBV29-1 and J usage is TRBJ2-1; the D is unclear. In DNA, the CDR3 is TGCAGCGTTGTTTTCGGTAGCTCCTACAATGAGCAGTTCTTC. Translated: CSVVFGSSYNEQFF.